The present T cell receptor beta chain was sequenced within a study of OX40 agonist ivuxolimab in advanced cancers. Across the whole study: Intravenous ivuxolimab was administered to patients every 2 weeks at 0.01 to 10 mg/kg.

Exclusion applied to patients with autoimmune disease history or systemic immunosuppression. This table comes from immunoSEQ multiplex PCR, and its TCRdb copy is limited to in-frame clones, with some not included. This sample carries 50,000 to 70,000 clones, around 93% of them seen once, and the ten largest clones take almost 0.45%. The germline V gene encodes CDR1 SEHNR and CDR2 FQNEAQ (reference sequence). This CDR3 has 15 amino acids. On this clone itself: The junction and the germline gene differ at one end; a read error may be behind it.

Material: CD4+ or CD8+ T cells sorted from blood, obtained in a trial of the OX40 agonist ivuxolimab. The TCR comes from an adult with an advanced solid tumor such as melanoma, head and neck, liver or kidney cancer. The rearrangement uses TRBV7-9 and TRBJ2-1, with 7 nucleotides matching TRBD1. The CDR3 region has the DNA TGTGCCAGCGGCTTCCCTCGAGGGACAGCGGATGAGCAGTTCTTC. Translated: CASGFPRGTADEQFF.